This TCR beta chain was retrieved from a study of cytomegalovirus exposure and HLA in healthy donors. Study in general: Out of a few hundred genotyped donors, approximately 84% belonged to the Caucasian-associated ancestry cluster. General observations from the study: Some public TCRs appeared in many individuals, while most sequences were rare. Available immune exposure information covered CMV serostatus only. Some V segments, TRBV6-2 and TRBV6-3 among them, were indistinguishable and were therefore excluded.

CDR3 length: 16 amino acids. The trim removed 4 bases at V and 5 bases at J, leaving 10 bases unmatched. Germline assignment: CDR1 SGHNT and CDR2 YYREEE (reference sequence). Comment on this clone: Its antigen is unidentified.

This PCR relied on a set of 60 Vbeta primers and 13 Jbeta primers. Sequencing was performed with immunoSEQ multiplex PCR; in TCRdb, only in-frame clones are kept and a portion is missing. This sample has some 140,000 clones, with 66% found just once. Sequenced sample: PBMCs. The TCR originated in a human donor in good health. This sequence joins TRBV5-4 and TRBJ2-1; the match to TRBD1 covers 9 bases. CDR3 nucleotide sequence: TGTGCCAGCAGCCTCCCAACCGGGACAGGGCACAATGAGCAGTTCTTC. It specifies CASSLPTGTGHNEQFF.